Given below is one T cell receptor (beta chain) in context. What it recognizes is unknown. MiXCR, run by TCRdb on the 5' RACE reads, gives a single entry per CDR3 protein. The table has around 380,000 distinct CDR3 sequences, around 30% seen once. Donors were six healthy women in three monozygous twin pairs. CDR1 is SGHTA and CDR2 is FQGNSA in the germline V gene. Trimming cost V 5 bases and J 1 base, with 8 bases left between them. The CDR3 runs 13 residues. These data are taken from a study of identical twins' blood T cells. Study context: About 50 million reads covered roughly six alpha-chain and roughly six beta-chain libraries.

General study results and limits: Twins shared about as many clonotypes as their cloneset sizes predicted.

The chain has TRBV7-2 and TRBJ1-2; a possible D gene is TRBD1 (5 bases). The source is a woman between 18 and 55 years old in good health. The sample consisted of PBMCs. The CDR3 DNA reads TGTGCCAGCAGCGCGGGACTTAACTATGGCTACACCTTC. Residues: CASSAGLNYGYTF.